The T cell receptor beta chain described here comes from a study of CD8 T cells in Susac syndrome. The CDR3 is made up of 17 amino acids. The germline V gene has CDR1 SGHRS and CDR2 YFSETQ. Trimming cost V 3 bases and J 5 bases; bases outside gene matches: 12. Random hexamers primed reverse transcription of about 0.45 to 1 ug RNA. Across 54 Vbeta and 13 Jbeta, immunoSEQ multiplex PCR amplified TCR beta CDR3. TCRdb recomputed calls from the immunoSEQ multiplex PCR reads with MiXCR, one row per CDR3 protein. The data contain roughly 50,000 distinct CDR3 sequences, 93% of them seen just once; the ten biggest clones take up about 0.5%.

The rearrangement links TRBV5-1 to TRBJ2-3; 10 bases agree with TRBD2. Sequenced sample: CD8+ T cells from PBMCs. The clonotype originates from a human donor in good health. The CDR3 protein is CASSSPDLAGAGDTQYF. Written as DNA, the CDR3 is TGCGCCAGCAGCTCCCCAGATCTAGCGGGAGCTGGAGATACGCAGTATTTT.